This TCR beta chain originates from a study of blood T cell repertoires in COVID-19. The repertoire was sequenced with immunoSEQ multiplex PCR; TCRdb's copy has only in-frame clones and lacks some. The data show fewer than 200,000 clones, around 84% seen once. V lost 3 bases and J lost 6, with 10 bases in between. The CDR3 sequence is 13 residues long. CDR1 and CDR2 (germline): SGHDN, FVKESK. This rearrangement joins TRBV14 to TRBJ2-3; D is ambiguous. Source material: peripheral blood. The source of this sequence is a man aged 40-50 years with active or convalescent COVID-19. CDR3 in DNA: TGTGCCAGCAGCCAGCTAGTCTGGGATACGCAGTATTTT. Translated: CASSQLVWDTQYF.